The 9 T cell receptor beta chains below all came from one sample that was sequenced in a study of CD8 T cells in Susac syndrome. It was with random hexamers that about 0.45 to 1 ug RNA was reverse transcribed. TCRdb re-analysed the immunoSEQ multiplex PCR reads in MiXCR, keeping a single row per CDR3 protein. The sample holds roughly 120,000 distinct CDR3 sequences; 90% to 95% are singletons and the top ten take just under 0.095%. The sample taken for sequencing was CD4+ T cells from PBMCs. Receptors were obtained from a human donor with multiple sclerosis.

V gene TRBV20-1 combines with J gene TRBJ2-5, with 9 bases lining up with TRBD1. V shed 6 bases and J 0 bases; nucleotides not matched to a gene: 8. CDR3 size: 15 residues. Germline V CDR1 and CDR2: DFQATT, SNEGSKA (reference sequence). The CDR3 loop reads CSAKGQGAYQETQYF. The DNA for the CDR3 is TGCAGTGCCAAGGGACAGGGCGCGTACCAAGAGACCCAGTACTTC.

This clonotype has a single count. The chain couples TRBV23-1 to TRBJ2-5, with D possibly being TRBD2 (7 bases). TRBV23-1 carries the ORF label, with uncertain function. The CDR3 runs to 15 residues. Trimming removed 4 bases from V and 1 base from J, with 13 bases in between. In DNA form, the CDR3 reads TGCGCCAGCAGTCTGCGGGGGCGGTCCCAAGAGACCCAGTACTTC. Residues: CASSLRGRSQETQYF.

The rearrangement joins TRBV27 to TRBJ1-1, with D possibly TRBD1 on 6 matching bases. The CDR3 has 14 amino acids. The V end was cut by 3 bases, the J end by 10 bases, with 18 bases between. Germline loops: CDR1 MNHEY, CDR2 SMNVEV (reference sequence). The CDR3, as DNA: TGTGCCAGCAGTTTTTCGGGACAAGGTAGAGTAGCTTTCTTT. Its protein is CASSFSGQGRVAFF.

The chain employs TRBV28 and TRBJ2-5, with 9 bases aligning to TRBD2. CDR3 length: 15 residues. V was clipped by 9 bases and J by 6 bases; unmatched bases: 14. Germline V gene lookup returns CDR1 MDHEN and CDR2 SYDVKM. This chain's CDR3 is CASHVVRGGRKTQYF. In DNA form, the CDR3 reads TGTGCCAGTCATGTGGTGCGGGGGGGCAGGAAGACCCAGTACTTC.

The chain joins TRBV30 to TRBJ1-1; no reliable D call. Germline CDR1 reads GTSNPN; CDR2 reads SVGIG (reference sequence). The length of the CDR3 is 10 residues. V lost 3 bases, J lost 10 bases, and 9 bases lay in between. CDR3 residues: CAWRLPPAFF. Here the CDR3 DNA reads TGTGCCTGGAGGTTGCCCCCAGCTTTCTTT.

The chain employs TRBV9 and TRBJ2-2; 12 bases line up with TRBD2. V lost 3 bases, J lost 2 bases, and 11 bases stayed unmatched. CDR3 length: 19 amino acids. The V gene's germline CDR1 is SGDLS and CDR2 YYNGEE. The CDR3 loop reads CASSASQTSGGLNTGELFF. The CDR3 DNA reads TGTGCCAGCAGCGCCTCTCAGACTAGCGGGGGCCTAAACACCGGGGAGCTGTTTTTT.

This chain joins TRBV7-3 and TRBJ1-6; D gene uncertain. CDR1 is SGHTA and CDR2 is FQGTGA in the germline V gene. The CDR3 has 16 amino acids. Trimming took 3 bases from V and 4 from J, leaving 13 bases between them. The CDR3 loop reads CASSFPQHPYNSPLHF. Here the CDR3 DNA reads TGTGCCAGCAGCTTCCCCCAACATCCTTATAATTCACCCCTCCACTTT.

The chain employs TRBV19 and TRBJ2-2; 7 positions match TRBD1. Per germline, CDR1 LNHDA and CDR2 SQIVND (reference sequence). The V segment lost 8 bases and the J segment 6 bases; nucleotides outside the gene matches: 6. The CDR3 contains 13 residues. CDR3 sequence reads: CASAGTVAGELFF. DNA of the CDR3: TGTGCCAGTGCCGGGACAGTGGCCGGGGAGCTGTTTTTT.

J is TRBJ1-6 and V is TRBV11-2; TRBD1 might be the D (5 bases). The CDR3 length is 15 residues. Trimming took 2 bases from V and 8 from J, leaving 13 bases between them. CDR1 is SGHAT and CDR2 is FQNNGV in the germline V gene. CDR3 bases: TGTGCCAGCAGCTTAACGGGGTGGGGCTATTCACCCCTCCACTTT. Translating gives CASSLTGWGYSPLHF.